These 14 T cell receptor beta chains originate from one sample sequenced in a study of T cells in Graves' hyperthyroidism and ophthalmopathy. Template material for amplifying TCR beta CDR3 regions consisted of RNA transcripts. HTBI primers were used for first-round RT-PCR of the TCR CDR3. TCRdb called the multiplex PCR reads again in MiXCR, with one record for every CDR3 protein. The sample has fewer than 350,000 distinct CDR3 sequences, approximately 22% seen once. Sequenced: blood. Every receptor here comes from a woman in her fifties or sixties with Graves' hyperthyroidism.

This clonotype was recorded at least ten times. The chain combines TRBV28 with TRBJ1-5; D gene uncertain. Germline V gene lookup returns CDR1 MDHEN and CDR2 SYDVKM. The V gene lost 5 bases and the J gene lost 4 bases, with 12 bases spanning the gap. The CDR3 is 14 amino acids. The CDR3 spells CASSHQESNQPQHF. DNA of the CDR3: TGTGCCAGCAGTCATCAGGAGAGTAATCAGCCCCAGCATTTT.

This clonotype appeared many times. This rearrangement joins TRBV11-2 to TRBJ2-6; the D gene is possibly TRBD1 (6 bases). With 5 bases removed from V and 0 bases from J, the gap between germline ends came to 17 bases. Germline V gives CDR1 SGHAT, CDR2 FQNNGV. The CDR3 consists of 18 residues. CDR3 bases: TGTGCCAGCAGCATATTCAGGGGACCCAGCTCTGGGGCCAACGTCCTGACTTTC. It is translated as CASSIFRGPSSGANVLTF.

This rearrangement joins TRBV4-1 to TRBJ2-1; no clear D gene. This CDR3 has 16 residues. Germline loops: CDR1 MGHRA, CDR2 YSYEKL. Trimming took off 1 base at V and 8 bases at J, with 18 bases between the two ends. The DNA for the CDR3 is TGCGCCAGCAGCCAAGTAGGTAGTGTGGCCGCCTATGAGCAGTTCTTC. This translates into CASSQVGSVAAYEQFF.

The V gene is TRBV27, the J gene TRBJ2-7; 9 positions agree with TRBD1. There are 14 residues in the CDR3. Germline-derived CDR1 and CDR2 are MNHEY and SMNVEV (reference sequence). V dropped 4 bases and J dropped 7; count of bases not matched to a gene: 8. The CDR3, as DNA: TGTGCCAGCAGTTACCGGACAGGGGTGGGTGAGCAGTACTTC. This translates into CASSYRTGVGEQYF.

The chain combines TRBV6-8 with TRBJ2-7; 8 nucleotides match TRBD1. The CDR3 has 15 residues. Germline assignment: CDR1 MNHGY and CDR2 SAAAGT. The J segment lost 5 bases and the V segment lost 6 bases, leaving 12 bases of the junction unmatched. In nucleotides, the CDR3 is TGTGCCAGCAGCTACCCCCGGGACAGGCCTCACGAGCAGTACTTC. Translation gives CASSYPRDRPHEQYF.

In nucleotides, the CDR3 is TGCAGCGTTGAACCATTTACAGATACGCAGTATTTT. The encoded protein is CSVEPFTDTQYF. The rearrangement uses TRBV29-1 and TRBJ2-3, with D hard to call. Germline V CDR1 and CDR2: SQVTM, ANQGSEA. There are 12 residues in the CDR3. The V and J ends lost 2 bases and 3 bases respectively, with 6 bases between them.

For this clonotype: With a much larger clone just one base away, this may be a read error. V usage is TRBV5-1 and J usage is TRBJ2-1; 14 nucleotides line up with TRBD2. Germline assignment: CDR1 SGHRS and CDR2 YFSETQ. V lost 4 bases, J lost 10 bases, and 4 bases stayed unmatched. The CDR3 runs 14 residues. The CDR3 reads CASSPTSGRAEQFF. The CDR3 DNA sequence: TGCGCCAGCAGCCCGACTAGCGGGAGGGCAGAGCAGTTCTTC.

J is TRBJ2-1 and V is TRBV28; D call uncertain. Germline values: CDR1 MDHEN, CDR2 SYDVKM. The V and J ends lost 5 bases and 5 bases respectively, with 10 bases between them. This CDR3 spans 13 amino acids. In nucleotides, the CDR3 is TGTGCCAGCAGTGACCGGTGGGACAATGAGCAGTTCTTC. Translation gives CASSDRWDNEQFF.

Ten or more counts support this clonotype. The J gene is TRBJ2-3, the V gene TRBV5-1; D ambiguous. The CDR3 runs 15 residues. Trimming left V 0 bases short and J 1 base short, with 9 bases between. Germline-derived CDR1 and CDR2 are SGHRS and YFSETQ. CDR3 sequence reads: CASSLGDVGTDTQYF. For the CDR3, the DNA is TGCGCCAGCAGCTTGGGGGATGTCGGCACAGATACGCAGTATTTT.

This clonotype was seen only a few times. The chain recombines TRBV5-1 with TRBJ2-1; D possibly corresponds to TRBD2 (5 bases). This CDR3 is built from 16 residues. V lost 7 bases, J lost 6 bases, and 23 bases lay in between. Germline V lookup: CDR1 SGHRS, CDR2 YFSETQ. The CDR3 spells CASGRDVGAPLNEQFF. The CDR3 coding sequence is TGCGCCAGCGGTCGTGACGTGGGAGCCCCCCTCAATGAGCAGTTCTTC.

The chain is built from TRBV24-1 and TRBJ2-3, with D uncertain. The CDR3 runs to 13 residues. Looked up from germline, CDR1 is KGHDR and CDR2 is SFDVKD. V lost 0 bases to trimming and J lost 4 bases, with 4 bases between them. The CDR3 loop reads CATSDLQPDTQYF. The CDR3 bases are TGTGCCACCAGTGATTTGCAGCCAGATACGCAGTATTTT.

V is TRBV28 and J is TRBJ2-1; 8 bases align to TRBD2. CDR3 size: 15 residues. Germline V gene lookup returns CDR1 MDHEN and CDR2 SYDVKM. V lost 8 bases, J lost 5 bases, and 11 bases stayed unmatched. The CDR3 DNA sequence: TGTGCCAGCTCCTACGGCAAGCGGGGGAACAATGAGCAGTTCTTC. Translating gives CASSYGKRGNNEQFF.

At least ten counts were recorded for this clonotype. The CDR3, as DNA: TGTGCCAGCTCACGGGGAACTAGCTCCTACGAGCAGTACTTC. Residues: CASSRGTSSYEQYF. The chain employs TRBV18 and TRBJ2-7; D is possibly TRBD2 (5 bases). Looked up from germline, CDR1 is KGHSH and CDR2 is LQKENI. The CDR3 has 14 residues. V was clipped by 4 bases and J by 0 bases, with 10 bases between them.

The sample holds many counts of this clonotype. The chain has TRBV28 and TRBJ1-2, with unresolved D. The CDR3 runs to 12 residues. In germline, CDR1 is MDHEN, CDR2 SYDVKM. V was cut by 2 bases and J by 5 bases, with 6 bases left in between. This CDR3 is CASSLAAYGYTF. CDR3 DNA sequence: TGTGCCAGCAGTTTAGCAGCATATGGCTACACCTTC.